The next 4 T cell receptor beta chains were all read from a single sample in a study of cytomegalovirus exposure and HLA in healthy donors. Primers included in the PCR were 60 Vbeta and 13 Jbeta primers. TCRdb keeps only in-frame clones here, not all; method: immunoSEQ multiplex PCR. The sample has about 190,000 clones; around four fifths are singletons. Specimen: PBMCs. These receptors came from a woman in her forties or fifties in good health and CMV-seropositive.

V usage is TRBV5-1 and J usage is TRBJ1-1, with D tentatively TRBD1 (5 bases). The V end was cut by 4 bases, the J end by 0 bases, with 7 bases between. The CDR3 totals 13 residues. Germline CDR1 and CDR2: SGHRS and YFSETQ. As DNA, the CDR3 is TGCGCCAGCAGCGTACAGGTGAACACTGAAGCTTTCTTT. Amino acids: CASSVQVNTEAFF.

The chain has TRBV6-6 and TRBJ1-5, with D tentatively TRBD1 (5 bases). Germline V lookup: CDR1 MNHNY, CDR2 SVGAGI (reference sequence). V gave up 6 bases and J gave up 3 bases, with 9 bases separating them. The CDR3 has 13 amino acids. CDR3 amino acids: CASRDSHNQPQHF. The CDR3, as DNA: TGTGCCAGCAGAGACAGCCACAATCAGCCCCAGCATTTT.

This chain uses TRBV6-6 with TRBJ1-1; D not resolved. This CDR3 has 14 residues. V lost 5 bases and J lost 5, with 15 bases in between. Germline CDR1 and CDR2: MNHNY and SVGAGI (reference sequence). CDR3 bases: TGTGCCAGCAGTGGGTCCCCGGGTAGGACTGAAGCTTTCTTT. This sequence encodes CASSGSPGRTEAFF.

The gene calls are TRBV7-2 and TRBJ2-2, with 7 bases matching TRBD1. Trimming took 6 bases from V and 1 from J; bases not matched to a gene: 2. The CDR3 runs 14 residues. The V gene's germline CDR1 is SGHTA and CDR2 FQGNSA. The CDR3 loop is CASSDRVNTGELFF. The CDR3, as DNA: TGTGCCAGCAGTGACAGGGTGAACACCGGGGAGCTGTTTTTT.